Reported below is one T cell receptor (beta chain). The entry originates in a study of CD8 T cells in ankylosing spondylitis. Looked up from germline, CDR1 is SGHAT and CDR2 is FQNNGV. V lost 7 bases and J 4 bases, leaving 16 bases between the germline ends. The CDR3 is 15 amino acids. TCRdb fed the 5' RACE reads into MiXCR, producing one record per CDR3 protein. The repertoire holds around 340,000 distinct CDR3 sequences, with 20% as singletons. The chain combines TRBV11-2 with TRBJ2-2; D is uncertain. The source of this sequence is a male donor with ankylosing spondylitis or in good health (not recorded which). Sequencing was performed on blood, either unsorted or a sorted T cell fraction (not recorded which). The CDR3 sequence: CASTSALGRTGELFF. In DNA, the CDR3 is TGTGCCAGCACCTCCGCCCTAGGACGCACCGGGGAGCTGTTTTTT. The whole variable domain, filled in from reference TRBV11-2 and TRBJ2-2, reads EAGVAQSPRYKIIEKRQSVAFWCNPISGHATLYWYQQILGQGPKLLIQFQNNGVVDDSQLPKDRFSAERLKGVDSTLKIQPAKLEDSAVYLCASTSALGRTGELFFGEGSRLTVL.